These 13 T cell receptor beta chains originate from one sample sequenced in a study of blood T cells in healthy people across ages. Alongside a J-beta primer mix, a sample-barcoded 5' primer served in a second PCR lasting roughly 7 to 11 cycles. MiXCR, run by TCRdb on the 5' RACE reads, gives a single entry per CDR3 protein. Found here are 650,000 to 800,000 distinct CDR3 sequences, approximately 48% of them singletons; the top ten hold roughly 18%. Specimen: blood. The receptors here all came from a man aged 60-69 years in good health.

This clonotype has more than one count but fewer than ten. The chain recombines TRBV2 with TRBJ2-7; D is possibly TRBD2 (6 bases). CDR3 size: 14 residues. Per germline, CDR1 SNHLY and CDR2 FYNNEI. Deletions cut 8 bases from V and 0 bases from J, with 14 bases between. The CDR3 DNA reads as TGTGCCAGCCGGGGACTCTACAACTCCTACGAGCAGTACTTC. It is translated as CASRGLYNSYEQYF.

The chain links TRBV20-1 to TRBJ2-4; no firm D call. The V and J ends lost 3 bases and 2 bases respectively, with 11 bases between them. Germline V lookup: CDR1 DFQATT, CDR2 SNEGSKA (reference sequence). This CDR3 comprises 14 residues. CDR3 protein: CSASLNSPKNIQYF. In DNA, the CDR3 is TGCAGTGCTAGCCTTAACAGTCCCAAAAACATTCAGTACTTC.

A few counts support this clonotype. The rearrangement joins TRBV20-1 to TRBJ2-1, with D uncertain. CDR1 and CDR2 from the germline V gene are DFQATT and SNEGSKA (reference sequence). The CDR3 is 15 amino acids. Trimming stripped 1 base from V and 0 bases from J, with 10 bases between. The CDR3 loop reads CSARGPQSSYNEQFF. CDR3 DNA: TGCAGTGCTAGAGGTCCACAGAGCTCCTACAATGAGCAGTTCTTC.

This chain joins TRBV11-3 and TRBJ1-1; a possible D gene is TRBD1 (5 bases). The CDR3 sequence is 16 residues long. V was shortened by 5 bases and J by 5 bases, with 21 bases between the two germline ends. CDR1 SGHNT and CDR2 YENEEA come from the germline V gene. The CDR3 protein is CASSPDSGTWGTEAFF. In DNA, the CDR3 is TGTGCCAGCAGCCCAGATTCCGGGACCTGGGGTACTGAAGCTTTCTTT.

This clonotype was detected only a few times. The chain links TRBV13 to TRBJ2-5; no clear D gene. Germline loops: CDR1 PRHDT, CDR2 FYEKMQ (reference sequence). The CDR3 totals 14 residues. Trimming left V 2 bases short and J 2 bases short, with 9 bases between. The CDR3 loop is CASSLKTAQETQYF. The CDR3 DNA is TGTGCCAGCAGCTTAAAGACGGCACAAGAGACCCAGTACTTC.

This CDR3 reads CASRSSTARASYEQYF. DNA of the CDR3: TGTGCCAGCAGAAGCTCGACAGCCCGTGCCTCCTACGAGCAGTACTTC. The rearrangement joins TRBV6-2 or TRBV6-3 to TRBJ2-7, with D possibly matching TRBD1 (5 bases). V dropped 6 bases and J dropped 0 bases, with 18 bases sitting between them. The CDR3 length is 16 residues. Germline CDR1 MNHEY, CDR2 SVGEGT.

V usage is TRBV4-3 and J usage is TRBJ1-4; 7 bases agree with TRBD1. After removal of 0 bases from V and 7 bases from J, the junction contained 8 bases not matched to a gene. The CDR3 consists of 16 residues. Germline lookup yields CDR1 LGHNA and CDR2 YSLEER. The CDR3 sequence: CASSQDFRQGGEKLFF. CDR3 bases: TGCGCCAGCAGCCAAGATTTTAGACAGGGCGGTGAAAAACTGTTTTTT.

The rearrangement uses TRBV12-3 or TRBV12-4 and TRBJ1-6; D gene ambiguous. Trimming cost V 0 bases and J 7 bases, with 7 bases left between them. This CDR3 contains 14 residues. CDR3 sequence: CASSLASGNSPLHF. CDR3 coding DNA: TGTGCCAGCAGTTTAGCGTCAGGAAATTCACCCCTCCACTTT.

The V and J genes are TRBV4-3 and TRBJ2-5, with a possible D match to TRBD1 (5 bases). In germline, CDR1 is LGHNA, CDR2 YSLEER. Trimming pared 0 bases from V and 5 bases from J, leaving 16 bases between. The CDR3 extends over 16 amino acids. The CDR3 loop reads CASSQDWQGVGETQYF. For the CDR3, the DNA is TGCGCCAGCAGCCAAGATTGGCAAGGGGTTGGGGAGACCCAGTACTTC.

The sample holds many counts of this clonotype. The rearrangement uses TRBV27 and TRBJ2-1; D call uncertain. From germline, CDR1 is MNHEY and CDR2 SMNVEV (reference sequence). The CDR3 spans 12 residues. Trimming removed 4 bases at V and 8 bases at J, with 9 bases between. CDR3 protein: CASSSAGYEQFF. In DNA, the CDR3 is TGTGCCAGCAGTTCAGCCGGGTATGAGCAGTTCTTC.

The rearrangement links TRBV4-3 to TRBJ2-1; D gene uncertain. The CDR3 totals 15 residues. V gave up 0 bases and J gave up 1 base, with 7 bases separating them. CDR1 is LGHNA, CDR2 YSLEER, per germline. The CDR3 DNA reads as TGCGCCAGCAGCCAAGATGCGACATCCTACAATGAGCAGTTCTTC. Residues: CASSQDATSYNEQFF.

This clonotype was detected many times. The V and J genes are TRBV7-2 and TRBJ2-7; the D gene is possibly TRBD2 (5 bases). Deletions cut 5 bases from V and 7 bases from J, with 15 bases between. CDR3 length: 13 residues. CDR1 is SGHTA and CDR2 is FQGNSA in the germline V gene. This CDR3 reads CASSVVAPGEQYF. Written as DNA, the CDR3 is TGTGCCAGCAGCGTAGTTGCGCCGGGAGAGCAGTACTTC.

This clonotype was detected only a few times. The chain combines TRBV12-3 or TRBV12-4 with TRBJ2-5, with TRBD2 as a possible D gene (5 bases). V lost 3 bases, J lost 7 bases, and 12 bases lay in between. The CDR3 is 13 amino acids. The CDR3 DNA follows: TGTGCCAGCAGTTTGACGGGAATGGGGACCCAGTACTTC. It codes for CASSLTGMGTQYF.